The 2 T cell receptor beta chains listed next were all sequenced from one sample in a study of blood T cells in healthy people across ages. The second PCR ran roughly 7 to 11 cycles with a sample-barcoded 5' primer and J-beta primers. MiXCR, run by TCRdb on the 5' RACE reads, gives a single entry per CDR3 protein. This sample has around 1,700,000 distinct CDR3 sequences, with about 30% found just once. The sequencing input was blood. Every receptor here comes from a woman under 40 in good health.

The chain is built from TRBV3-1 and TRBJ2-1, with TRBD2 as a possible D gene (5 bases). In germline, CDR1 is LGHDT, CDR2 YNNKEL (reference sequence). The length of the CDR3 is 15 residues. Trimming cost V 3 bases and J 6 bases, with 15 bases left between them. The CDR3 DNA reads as TGTGCCAGCAGCCACGGGGTGCTAGATAGCAATGAGCAGTTCTTC. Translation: CASSHGVLDSNEQFF.

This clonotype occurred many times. The CDR3 loop reads CASSETSSTIVAQYF. DNA for the CDR3: TGTGCCAGCAGTGAGACTAGCTCTACAATTGTGGCCCAGTACTTC. This chain connects TRBV6-5 to TRBJ2-5, with 7 bases identical to TRBD2. CDR3 length equals 15 residues. Trimming took 5 bases from V and 9 from J; bases not matched to a gene: 15. Germline V CDR1 and CDR2: MNHEY, SVGAGI.